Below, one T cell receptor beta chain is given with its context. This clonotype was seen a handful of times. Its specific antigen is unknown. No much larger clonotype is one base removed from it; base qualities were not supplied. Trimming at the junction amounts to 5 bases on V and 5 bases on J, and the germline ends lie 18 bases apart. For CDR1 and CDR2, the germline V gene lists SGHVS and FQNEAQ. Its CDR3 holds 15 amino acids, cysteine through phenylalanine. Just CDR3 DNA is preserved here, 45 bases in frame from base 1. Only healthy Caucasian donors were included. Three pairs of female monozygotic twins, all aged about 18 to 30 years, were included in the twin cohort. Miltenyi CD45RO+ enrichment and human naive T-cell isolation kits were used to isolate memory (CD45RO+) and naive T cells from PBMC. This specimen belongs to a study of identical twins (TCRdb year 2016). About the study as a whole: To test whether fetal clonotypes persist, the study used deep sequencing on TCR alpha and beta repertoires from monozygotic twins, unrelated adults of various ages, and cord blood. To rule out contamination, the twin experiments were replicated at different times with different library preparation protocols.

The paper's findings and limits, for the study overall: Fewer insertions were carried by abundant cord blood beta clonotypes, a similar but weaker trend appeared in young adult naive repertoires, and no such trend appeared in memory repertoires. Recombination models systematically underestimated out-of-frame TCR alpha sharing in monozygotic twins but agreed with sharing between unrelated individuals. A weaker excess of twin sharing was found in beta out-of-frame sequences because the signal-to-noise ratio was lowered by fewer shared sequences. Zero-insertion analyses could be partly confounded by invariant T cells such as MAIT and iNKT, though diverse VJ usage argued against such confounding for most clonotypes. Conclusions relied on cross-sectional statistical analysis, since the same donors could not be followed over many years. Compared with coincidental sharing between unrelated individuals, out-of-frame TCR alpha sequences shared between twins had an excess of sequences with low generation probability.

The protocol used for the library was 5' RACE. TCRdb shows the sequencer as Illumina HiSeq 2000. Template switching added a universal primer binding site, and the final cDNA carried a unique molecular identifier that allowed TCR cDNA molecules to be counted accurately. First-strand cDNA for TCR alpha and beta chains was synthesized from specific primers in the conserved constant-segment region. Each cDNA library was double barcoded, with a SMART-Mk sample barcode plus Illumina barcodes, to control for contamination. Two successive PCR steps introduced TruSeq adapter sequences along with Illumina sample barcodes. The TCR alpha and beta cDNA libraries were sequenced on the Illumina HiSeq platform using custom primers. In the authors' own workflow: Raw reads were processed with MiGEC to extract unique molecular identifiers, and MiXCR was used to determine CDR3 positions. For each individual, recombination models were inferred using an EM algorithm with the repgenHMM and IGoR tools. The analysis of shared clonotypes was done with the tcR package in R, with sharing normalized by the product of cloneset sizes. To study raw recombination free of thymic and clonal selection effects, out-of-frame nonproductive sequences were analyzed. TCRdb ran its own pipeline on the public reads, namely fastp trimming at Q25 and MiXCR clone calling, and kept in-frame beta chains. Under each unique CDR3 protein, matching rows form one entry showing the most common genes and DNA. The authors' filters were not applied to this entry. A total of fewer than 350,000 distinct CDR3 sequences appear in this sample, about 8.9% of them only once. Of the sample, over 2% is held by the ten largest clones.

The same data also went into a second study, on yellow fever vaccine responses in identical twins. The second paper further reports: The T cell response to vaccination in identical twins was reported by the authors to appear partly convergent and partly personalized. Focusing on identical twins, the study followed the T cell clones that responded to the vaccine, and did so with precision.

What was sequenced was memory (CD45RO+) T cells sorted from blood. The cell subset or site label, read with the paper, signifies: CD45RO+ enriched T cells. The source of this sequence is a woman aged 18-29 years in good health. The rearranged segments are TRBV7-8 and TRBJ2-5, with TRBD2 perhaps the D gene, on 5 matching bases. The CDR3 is CASSLQRVGVETQYF. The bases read TGTGCCAGCAGCCTCCAGAGGGTTGGGGTGGAGACCCAGTACTTC.